The T cell receptor beta chain described here comes from a study of T cell changes during pregnancy in multiple sclerosis. V was pared by 4 bases and J by 7 bases, with 12 bases of the junction left unmatched. Germline CDR1 reads SGHTS; CDR2 reads YDEGEE. CDR3 length equals 16 residues. Using immunoSEQ multiplex PCR, the repertoire was profiled, and TCRdb retains in-frame clones only, with some absent. The sample consists of 55,000 to 70,000 clones, almost 95% of them appearing once. The sequencing used CD8+ T cells from peripheral blood mononuclear cells, collected in the third trimester of pregnancy. The chain couples TRBV5-8 to TRBJ1-4, with 8 bases aligning to TRBD1. The clonotype comes from a female donor in good health, enrolled as a control in a pregnancy study. The CDR3 protein is CASSQIGQGLVEKLFF. CDR3 coding DNA: TGTGCCAGCAGCCAAATCGGACAGGGCTTGGTTGAAAAACTGTTTTTT. The entire variable domain, with the rest obtained from reference TRBV5-8 and TRBJ1-4, is as follows: EAGVTQSPTHLIKTRGQQATLRCSPISGHTSVYWYQQALGLGLQFLLWYDEGEERNRGNFPPRFSGRQFPNYSSELNVNALELEDSALYLCASSQIGQGLVEKLFFGSGTQLSVL.